The rows below give T cell receptor beta chains drawn from one sample of a study of T cells in Graves' hyperthyroidism and ophthalmopathy. From the multiplex PCR reads, TCRdb called clonotypes with MiXCR, one entry per CDR3 protein. The table lists 500,000 to 750,000 distinct CDR3 sequences, 15% to 18% of them singletons, with 6.5% to 8% in the top ten. Sequenced: blood. These receptors all stem from a woman aged 30 to 39 with Graves' hyperthyroidism. The CDR3 runs from the conserved cysteine through the conserved F or W. A D gene is named only where the DNA matches it firmly. Size is omitted from some rows. Given values are once, few, many or a class for expanded clones.

>few|TRBV5-6|.|TRBJ1-1
TGTGCCAGCAGCTTGCTACAGGGATATACTGAAGCTTTCTTT
CASSLLQGYTEAFF
>few|TRBV16|.|TRBJ2-7
TGTGCCAGCAGCCCGTATAGGTACTACGAGCAGTACTTC
CASSPYRYYEQYF
>many|TRBV11-2|.|TRBJ1-1
TGTGCCAGCAGGGGATATATGAACACTGAAGCTTTCTTT
CASRGYMNTEAFF
>.|TRBV6-2/TRBV6-3|TRBD2|TRBJ2-1
TGTGCCAGCAGAACTAGCGGGGGACCCTACAATGAGCAGTTCTTC
CASRTSGGPYNEQFF
>few|TRBV27|TRBD1|TRBJ1-2
TGTGCCAGCAGTCACGGGACAGGGGATGGCTACACCTTC
CASSHGTGDGYTF
>.|TRBV20-1|TRBD2|TRBJ2-7
TGCAGTGCTAGAGATAAGACTAGCGGACACGAGCAGTACTTC
CSARDKTSGHEQYF
>many|TRBV14|.|TRBJ2-3
TGTGCCAGCAGCCAATGGAAGCGTGGGAGCGGAGATACGCAGTATTTT
CASSQWKRGSGDTQYF
>.|TRBV27|TRBD2|TRBJ2-2
TGTGCCAGCAGTTTCCCTGAGGCTAGCGGGAGTACCGGGGAGCTGTTTTTT
CASSFPEASGSTGELFF
>many|TRBV28|TRBD2|TRBJ2-1
TGTGCCAGCACCCCTAGTGCGGGGGGCCCCTACAATGAGCAGTTCTTC
CASTPSAGGPYNEQFF
>many|TRBV29-1|.|TRBJ2-7
TGCAGCGTTGCCCAACAGGTTAATTACGAGCAGTACTTC
CSVAQQVNYEQYF
>many|TRBV6-1|.|TRBJ2-7
TGTGCCAGCAAATTCTCCGCACTCTACGAGCAGTACTTC
CASKFSALYEQYF
>many|TRBV10-3|.|TRBJ2-7
TGTGCCATCAGTGAGCGGGAGTCTACCTACGAGCAGTACTTC
CAISERESTYEQYF
>.|TRBV4-1|TRBD2|TRBJ2-1
TGCGCCAGCAGAGTTAGCGGGGCCTCCTACAATGAGCAGTTCTTC
CASRVSGASYNEQFF
>many|TRBV20-1|.|TRBJ2-7
TGCAGTGCTAGAGCCCAGTCGTACGAGCAGTACTTC
CSARAQSYEQYF
>many|TRBV20-1|.|TRBJ2-7
TGCAGTGCTAGCGACAGTACCTACGAGCAGTACTTC
CSASDSTYEQYF
>many|TRBV6-2/TRBV6-3|TRBD1|TRBJ2-7
TGTGCCAGCAGTTCGACAGGGGGCGGACTTCTCTCCTACGAGCAGTACTTC
CASSSTGGGLLSYEQYF
>few|TRBV19|.|TRBJ2-3
TGTGCCAGTAGTATTAGCGATAGCACAGATACGCAGTATTTT
CASSISDSTDTQYF
>many|TRBV2|TRBD2|TRBJ2-1
TGTGCCAGCAGTAGGCTAGCGGTGAGGGTGGATGAGCAGTTCTTC
CASSRLAVRVDEQFF
>few|TRBV19|.|TRBJ2-5
TGTGCCAGTAGTAAGGCAGGTGGTGGTGTGACCCAGTACTTC
CASSKAGGGVTQYF
>many|TRBV2|.|TRBJ2-4
TGTGCCAGCTCTCGCATCAAAAACATTCAGTACTTC
CASSRIKNIQYF
>few|TRBV6-1|.|TRBJ2-2
TGTGCCAGCAGAGAGACTAGAGCCGGGGAGCTGTTTTTT
CASRETRAGELFF
>few|TRBV20-1|TRBD2|TRBJ2-3
TGCAGTGCTAGAGATTGGGGACTAGCGGGGACAGATACGCAGTATTTT
CSARDWGLAGTDTQYF
>many|TRBV6-2/TRBV6-3|TRBD2|TRBJ2-1
TGTGCCAGCAGTTTTTCCATAGCGGGAGGGTCCTACAATGAGCAGTTCTTC
CASSFSIAGGSYNEQFF